This entry concerns a single TCR beta chain. Its antigen is unidentified. Clones were sequenced by immunoSEQ multiplex PCR, and TCRdb holds only the in-frame ones, with some missing. The table shows under 150,000 clones, with 85% to 95% occurring only once. The sample belongs to a study of T cell responses to AZD1222 COVID-19 vaccine. Study-wide points: No day 14 peak samples; only post-peak repertoires were characterized.

In germline, CDR1 is SGHAT, CDR2 FQNNGV. The CDR3 has 14 residues. V was trimmed by 3 bases and J by 6 bases, leaving 12 bases between them. This chain uses TRBV11-2 with TRBJ2-1; possible D gene TRBD2, 5 bases. The receptor comes from an adult who received the AZD1222 COVID-19 vaccine. Sequences were derived from peripheral blood, sampled 28 days after the second AZD1222 dose. DNA of the CDR3: TGTGCCAGCAGCTTTTCGGGATCGGGCAATGAGCAGTTCTTC. Translating gives CASSFSGSGNEQFF.